This entry lists 27 T cell receptor beta chains sequenced from one sample in a study of T cells after yellow fever vaccination. TCRdb re-called the 5' RACE reads with MiXCR, one entry per CDR3 protein. The sample lists about 260,000 distinct CDR3 sequences; approximately 5.2% were seen once. The source material was CD4+ T cells sorted from PBMCs, sampled on the day of the yellow fever booster vaccination. The receptor set was obtained from a man between 18 and 29 years old who received the YFV17D yellow fever vaccine.

V usage is TRBV29-1 and J usage is TRBJ2-2, with 13 positions matching TRBD2. V dropped 7 bases and J dropped 3; count of bases not matched to a gene: 5. This CDR3 has 15 residues. Looked up from germline, CDR1 is SQVTM and CDR2 is ANQGSEA. The DNA of the CDR3 is TGCAGCGCCGCGGGACTAGCGGGGTACACCGGGGAGCTGTTTTTT. Protein sequence: CSAAGLAGYTGELFF.

The V call is TRBV7-2, the J call TRBJ2-2, with D possibly TRBD2 on 6 matching bases. Germline values: CDR1 SGHTA, CDR2 FQGNSA. The CDR3 extends over 16 amino acids. V lost 5 bases and J lost 1, with 14 bases in between. The CDR3 sequence: CASSPLAPGNTGELFF. DNA of the CDR3: TGTGCCAGCAGCCCTCTAGCGCCTGGGAACACCGGGGAGCTGTTTTTT.

This clonotype was counted between two and nine times. The CDR3 spells CASSARAGTGDEKLFF. CDR3 sequence (DNA): TGTGCCAGCAGCGCTCGCGCCGGGACGGGGGATGAAAAACTGTTTTTT. The gene calls are TRBV7-9 and TRBJ1-4; the D gene is possibly TRBD1 (5 bases). The CDR3 spans 16 residues. Trimming pared 5 bases from V and 6 bases from J, leaving 19 bases between. Germline V CDR1 and CDR2: SEHNR, FQNEAQ (reference sequence).

This clonotype has a handful of counts. The CDR3 region has the DNA TGTGCCACCTCGCGGGGCGAGGGCACCGGGGAGCTGTTTTTT. Translated: CATSRGEGTGELFF. This chain links TRBV11-2 with TRBJ2-2; the D gene is possibly TRBD2 (6 bases). CDR3 length equals 14 residues. CDR1 is SGHAT, CDR2 FQNNGV, per germline. V was pared by 10 bases and J by 4 bases, with 16 bases between.

This clonotype was observed a few times. The rearrangement links TRBV29-1 to TRBJ1-5, with D possibly being TRBD1 (5 bases). The length of the CDR3 is 12 residues. Germline V CDR1 and CDR2: SQVTM, ANQGSEA. V was pared by 4 bases and J by 7 bases, with 11 bases between. CDR3 sequence reads: CSVGQGGQPQHF. DNA of the CDR3: TGCAGCGTTGGTCAGGGTGGACAGCCCCAGCATTTT.

This clonotype was recorded a few times. The V call is TRBV6-1, the J call TRBJ1-1; TRBD1 matches at 7 bases. V lost 2 bases, J lost 4 bases, and 7 bases stayed unmatched. Per germline, CDR1 MNHNS and CDR2 SASEGT. There are 15 residues in the CDR3. CDR3 nucleotides: TGTGCCAGCAGTGAACGTTCCGCAGGGGGCACTGAAGCTTTCTTT. It translates to CASSERSAGGTEAFF.

In its sample, this clonotype was seen a few times. This chain links TRBV7-2 with TRBJ2-7; 8 bases are a match to TRBD1. Germline V gene lookup returns CDR1 SGHTA and CDR2 FQGNSA. CDR3 length equals 15 residues. The V and J ends lost 1 base and 3 bases, in that order; junction bases with no gene match: 5. The DNA for the CDR3 is TGTGCCAGCAGCTTAGGAGGCGGACAGGGCTACGAGCAGTACTTC. Protein sequence: CASSLGGGQGYEQYF. Based on the CDR3 plus reference TRBV7-2 and TRBJ2-7, the full variable domain is GAGVSQSPSNKVTEKGKDVELRCDPISGHTALYWYRQSLGQGLEFLIYFQGNSAPDKSGLPSDRFSAERTGGSVSTLTIQRTQQEDSAVYLCASSLGGGQGYEQYFGPGTRLTVT.

In this sample, this clonotype turned up a few times. The chain is built from TRBV5-1 and TRBJ2-6, with a weak D call TRBD1 (5 bases). V dropped 4 bases and J dropped 4 bases, with 12 bases sitting between them. Germline V gives CDR1 SGHRS, CDR2 YFSETQ. This CDR3 is 15 amino acids long. CDR3 bases: TGCGCCAGCAGCCCAGGGCCGAAAGGGGCCAACGTCCTGACTTTC. Its protein product is CASSPGPKGANVLTF.

The chain combines TRBV12-3 or TRBV12-4 with TRBJ2-5; 9 bases align to TRBD1. The ends lost 4 bases at V and 1 base at J; junction bases unmatched: 22. The CDR3 has 21 residues. The CDR3 nucleotides read TGTGCCAGCAGTTCCCAGGTCGGGTCGATGGACAGGGGAAGGTCCCAAGAGACCCAGTACTTC. This sequence encodes CASSSQVGSMDRGRSQETQYF.

This clonotype was detected a few times. The chain couples TRBV5-1 to TRBJ2-3; no definite D call. Germline CDR1 and CDR2: SGHRS and YFSETQ. The CDR3 length is 15 residues. The V end was cut by 3 bases, the J end by 0 bases, with 11 bases between. The CDR3 DNA is TGCGCCAGCAGCTCCGACGCGACTAGCACAGATACGCAGTATTTT. This sequence encodes CASSSDATSTDTQYF.

The V gene is TRBV10-3, the J gene TRBJ2-5; 8 positions agree with TRBD1. CDR1 and CDR2 (germline): ENHRY, SYGVKD. The CDR3 contains 14 residues. V was pared by 6 bases and J by 5 bases, with 8 bases of the junction left unmatched. The CDR3, as DNA: TGTGCCATCAGGGGGGACAGGTCCGGGGAGACCCAGTACTTC. Amino acids: CAIRGDRSGETQYF.

This chain joins TRBV7-9 and TRBJ2-1, with TRBD1 matching 7 bases. The V gene end was trimmed by 2 bases and the J gene end by 1 base; junction bases not matched to a gene: 5. In germline, CDR1 is SEHNR, CDR2 FQNEAQ (reference sequence). The CDR3 is 16 amino acids. The CDR3 protein is CASSLFRQGSYNEQFF. Here the CDR3 DNA reads TGTGCCAGCAGCTTATTCCGACAGGGTTCCTACAATGAGCAGTTCTTC.

This clonotype was found a few times. This chain connects TRBV6-1 to TRBJ1-2; D gene unclear. V gave up 4 bases and J gave up 8 bases, with 17 bases separating them. The germline V gene has CDR1 MNHNS and CDR2 SASEGT. The length of the CDR3 is 14 residues. CDR3 in amino acids: CASSVRHSLEGYTF. The DNA for the CDR3 is TGTGCCAGCAGTGTGAGACACAGCCTCGAGGGCTACACCTTC.

In its sample, this clonotype was seen many times. The gene calls are TRBV4-1 and TRBJ2-2, with D unresolved. The V gene lost 3 bases and the J gene lost 5 bases, with 7 bases spanning the gap. Germline CDR1 and CDR2: MGHRA and YSYEKL. The CDR3 totals 13 residues. The CDR3 DNA is TGCGCCAGCAGCCACGACTGGACCGGGGAGCTGTTTTTT. This translates into CASSHDWTGELFF.

This clonotype was seen repeatedly, ten times or more. The chain combines TRBV2 with TRBJ2-3; TRBD1 might be the D (6 bases). Germline-derived CDR1 and CDR2 are SNHLY and FYNNEI. V lost 5 bases to trimming and J lost 7 bases, with 10 bases between them. The CDR3 covers 12 residues. The CDR3 DNA follows: TGTGCCAGCAGTTGGACAGTGAATACGCAGTATTTT. It specifies CASSWTVNTQYF.

Ten or more counts support this clonotype. The V call is TRBV25-1, the J call TRBJ2-1; D unresolved. This CDR3 region has 17 residues. V was cut by 2 bases and J by 0 bases, with 14 bases left in between. Per germline, CDR1 MGHDK and CDR2 SYGVNS. CDR3 in amino acids: CASSERAWASSYNEQFF. Written as DNA, the CDR3 is TGTGCCAGCAGTGAAAGAGCTTGGGCGAGCTCCTACAATGAGCAGTTCTTC.

Only a few counts were recorded for this clonotype. The chain uses TRBV6-5 and TRBJ2-5; 10 bases fit TRBD2. CDR3 length: 16 residues. V lost 5 bases and J lost 1; bases outside the gene matches: 7. Germline CDR1 and CDR2: MNHEY and SVGAGI. The CDR3 DNA sequence: TGTGCCAGCAGTACCCGGACTAGCGGTCTCCAAGAGACCCAGTACTTC. This gives the protein CASSTRTSGLQETQYF.

J is TRBJ2-3 and V is TRBV7-2; D is unresolved. The CDR3 length is 13 residues. V shed 3 bases and J shed 2 bases, with 6 bases lying between them. CDR1 is SGHTA and CDR2 is FQGNSA in the germline V gene. As DNA, the CDR3 is TGTGCCAGCAGCTTCTCCCCCACAGATACGCAGTATTTT. Residues: CASSFSPTDTQYF.

J is TRBJ1-5 and V is TRBV12-3 or TRBV12-4; no firm D call. Trimming removed 2 bases at V and 3 bases at J, with 11 bases between. The CDR3 length is 15 residues. The CDR3 DNA is TGTGCCAGCAGTTTATCCGGGATTTACAATCAGCCCCAGCATTTT. Amino acids: CASSLSGIYNQPQHF.

In this sample, this clonotype turned up a few times. The V gene is TRBV6-6, the J gene TRBJ2-7; D is uncertain. Trimming shortened V by 5 bases and J by 6 bases, and 17 bases separated the two germline ends. This CDR3 has 14 residues. The germline V gene encodes CDR1 MNHNY and CDR2 SVGAGI (reference sequence). The CDR3 spells CASSPNDPKGEQYF. The CDR3, as DNA: TGTGCCAGCAGTCCGAACGACCCCAAAGGCGAGCAGTACTTC.

The chain has TRBV10-3 and TRBJ2-2, with D hard to call. The CDR3 runs to 13 residues. Germline-derived CDR1 and CDR2 are ENHRY and SYGVKD. V was trimmed by 5 bases and J by 3 bases, leaving 7 bases between them. The CDR3, as DNA: TGTGCCATCAGTCGCGAGGACACCGGGGAGCTGTTTTTT. This encodes CAISREDTGELFF.

This clonotype was seen a handful of times. The chain couples TRBV5-1 to TRBJ2-5, with D hard to call. The CDR3 loop spans 14 amino acids. Germline V CDR1 and CDR2: SGHRS, YFSETQ. Trimming cost V 3 bases and J 0 bases, with 9 bases left between them. The CDR3 region is CASSYRPDQETQYF. CDR3 nucleotides: TGCGCCAGCAGCTACAGACCGGACCAAGAGACCCAGTACTTC.

This clonotype has only a few counts. The V gene is TRBV2, the J gene TRBJ2-1; TRBD2 might be the D (6 bases). V was pared by 8 bases and J by 6 bases, with 14 bases between. Germline CDR1 SNHLY, CDR2 FYNNEI. The CDR3 has 13 amino acids. The CDR3 DNA reads as TGTGCCAGCCGCTTGGGGGGATTCAATGAGCAGTTCTTC. As protein: CASRLGGFNEQFF.

The rearrangement links TRBV19 to TRBJ1-2; TRBD1 is a possible D gene (5 bases). CDR3 length: 13 amino acids. V dropped 6 bases and J dropped 5 bases, with 13 bases sitting between them. In germline, CDR1 is LNHDA, CDR2 SQIVND (reference sequence). The CDR3 DNA sequence: TGTGCCAGTAGCCAGGGTAGATATTATGGCTACACCTTC. Encoded protein: CASSQGRYYGYTF.

The V gene is TRBV5-4, the J gene TRBJ1-4; maybe TRBD1 (5 bases). Per germline, CDR1 SGHNT and CDR2 YYREEE (reference sequence). V was cut by 2 bases and J by 4 bases, with 9 bases left in between. The length of the CDR3 is 14 residues. CDR3 DNA sequence: TGTGCCAGCAGCTTCTGGGGCAATAATGAAAAACTGTTTTTT. This codes for CASSFWGNNEKLFF.

This clonotype has more than one count but fewer than ten. The rearrangement links TRBV7-2 to TRBJ1-2; possibly TRBD1 for D (5 bases). The germline CDR1 and CDR2 sequences are SGHTA and FQGNSA. Trimming stripped 1 base from V and 8 bases from J, with 14 bases between. This CDR3 comprises 14 residues. The chain's CDR3 is CASSLERSGAGYTF. The CDR3 DNA reads TGTGCCAGCAGCTTAGAACGGAGCGGGGCAGGCTACACCTTC.

The chain has TRBV6-5 and TRBJ1-3; D remains ambiguous. This CDR3 region has 15 residues. Germline CDR1 and CDR2: MNHEY and SVGAGI. V was shortened by 6 bases and J by 4 bases, with 16 bases between the two germline ends. The CDR3 loop reads CASSLSRIFGNTIYF. The CDR3 region has the DNA TGTGCCAGCAGCCTTTCCCGGATTTTCGGAAACACCATATATTTT.